This entry lists 11 T cell receptor beta chains sequenced from one sample in a study of vaccination effects on CD4 cells after COVID-19. Clones were read by immunoSEQ multiplex PCR, and TCRdb kept only the in-frame ones, dropping some. This table holds 70,000 to 95,000 clones, around 70% found once. Antigen-specific CD4+ T cell clonotypes were called by their expansion after viral peptide-pool culture in ViraFEST. After around 10 days in culture, the CD4+ T cells were isolated. For these receptors, no antigen is known. Sample: CD4+ T cells from PBMCs cultured with HCoV-229E spike peptides, taken before COVID-19 vaccination. These receptors were taken from a human donor who received a COVID-19 vaccine.

The V gene is TRBV4-3, the J gene TRBJ1-1; perhaps TRBD1 as D (5 bases). The CDR3 runs to 17 residues. CDR1 is LGHNA, CDR2 YSLEER, per germline. Trimming pared 0 bases from V and 4 bases from J, leaving 18 bases between. The CDR3: CASSQDPQGSRGTEAFF. DNA of the CDR3: TGCGCCAGCAGCCAAGATCCCCAGGGCTCGAGGGGCACTGAAGCTTTCTTT.

CDR3 protein: CASSFSVGWRGRTDTQYF. The CDR3 bases are TGTGCCAGCAGCTTTTCCGTGGGATGGAGGGGCAGGACAGATACGCAGTATTTT. This chain uses TRBV7-6 with TRBJ2-3, with D perhaps matching TRBD2 (6 bases). Germline V lookup: CDR1 SGHVS, CDR2 FNYEAQ. CDR3 length: 18 amino acids. V lost 3 bases and J lost 3, with 22 bases in between.

This chain joins TRBV6-6 and TRBJ2-7, with 8 bases fitting TRBD1. This CDR3 spans 13 amino acids. Germline CDR1 and CDR2: MNHNY and SVGAGI (reference sequence). The V and J ends lost 4 bases and 6 bases, in that order; junction bases with no gene match: 5. CDR3 amino acids: CASSWDRPSEQYV. The CDR3 nucleotides are TGTGCCAGCAGTTGGGACAGGCCCTCCGAGCAGTACGTC.

V is TRBV6-5 and J is TRBJ1-1, with D unclear. The CDR3 spans 14 residues. The V gene lost 5 bases and the J gene lost 0 bases, with 10 bases spanning the gap. CDR1 is MNHEY, CDR2 SVGAGI, per germline. CDR3 DNA: TGTGCCAGCAGTCCTGGGAGGATGAACACTGAAGCTTTCTTT. Its protein is CASSPGRMNTEAFF.

The chain joins TRBV18 to TRBJ1-2; tentatively, D is TRBD1 (6 bases). CDR1 and CDR2 from the germline V gene are KGHSH and LQKENI. The CDR3 is 12 amino acids. Trimming shortened V by 6 bases and J by 3 bases, and 8 bases separated the two germline ends. CDR3 residues: CASSDRYYGYTF. The CDR3 DNA sequence: TGTGCCAGCTCCGACAGGTACTATGGCTACACCTTC.

This clone appeared a few times. J is TRBJ2-1 and V is TRBV15, with TRBD2 identical over 10 bases. After removal of 5 bases from V and 4 bases from J, the junction contained 11 bases not matched to a gene. The length of the CDR3 is 17 residues. Germline V gene lookup returns CDR1 LNHNV and CDR2 YYDKDF (reference sequence). DNA for the CDR3: TGTGCCACCAGCGGGATTATAGCGGGGGGAAGTTACAATGAGCAGTTCTTC. Amino acids: CATSGIIAGGSYNEQFF. Supplemented by reference TRBV15 and TRBJ2-1, the full variable domain reads DAMVIQNPRYQVTQFGKPVTLSCSQTLNHNVMYWYQQKSSQAPKLLFHYYDKDFNNEADTPDNFQSRRPNTSFCFLDIRSPGLGDTAMYLCATSGIIAGGSYNEQFFGPGTRLTVL.

The chain employs TRBV5-8 and TRBJ2-5; 10 bases are a match to TRBD1. Germline-derived CDR1 and CDR2 are SGHTS and YDEGEE. This CDR3 region has 17 residues. V shed 7 bases, J shed 1 base, and the junction held 13 bases outside the gene matches. The CDR3 bases are TGTGCCAGCCCCTCGAGGCCCGGACAGGGGGTCCAAGAGACCCAGTACTTC. This sequence encodes CASPSRPGQGVQETQYF.

The rearrangement links TRBV15 to TRBJ1-6; D possibly corresponds to TRBD1 (6 bases). Looked up from germline, CDR1 is LNHNV and CDR2 is YYDKDF (reference sequence). This CDR3 has 16 amino acids. Trimming cost V 3 bases and J 3 bases, with 12 bases left between them. The CDR3 spells CATSRGGSLYNSPLHF. The CDR3 DNA reads TGTGCCACCAGCAGGGGGGGCAGCCTCTATAATTCACCCCTCCACTTT.

The chain combines TRBV28 with TRBJ2-2; possible D gene TRBD2, 6 bases. Trimming pared 10 bases from V and 0 bases from J, leaving 15 bases between. The CDR3 is 15 residues long. CDR1 and CDR2 from the germline V gene are MDHEN and SYDVKM. In DNA, the CDR3 is TGTGCCACCCCGGCAGGAGGGGCGAACACCGGGGAGCTGTTTTTT. Its protein product is CATPAGGANTGELFF.

J is TRBJ1-6 and V is TRBV5-1, with a tentative D call TRBD1 (6 bases). This CDR3 comprises 14 residues. Trimming left V 0 bases short and J 9 bases short, with 10 bases between. Germline values: CDR1 SGHRS, CDR2 YFSETQ. CDR3 in amino acids: CASSLARGSSPLHF. The CDR3 coding sequence is TGCGCCAGCAGCTTGGCCAGGGGAAGTTCACCCCTCCACTTT.

The chain links TRBV15 to TRBJ2-7; 8 bases map to TRBD1. The CDR3 is 15 amino acids. V was pared by 6 bases and J by 1 base, with 8 bases of the junction left unmatched. Germline V gene data show CDR1 as LNHNV and CDR2 as YYDKDF (reference sequence). This chain's CDR3 is CATRRGTGPSYEQYV. The CDR3 region has the DNA TGTGCCACCAGACGAGGGACAGGTCCTTCCTACGAGCAGTACGTC.